This TCR beta chain was captured by sequencing in a study of CD8 T cells in Susac syndrome. Sequencing targeted TCR beta in blood CD8+ and CD4+ T cells. Negative isolation yielded CD8+ and CD4+ T cells; FACS enriched TEMRA cells. Germline V lookup: CDR1 SGHDN, CDR2 FVKESK. This CDR3 has 13 amino acids. Trimming stripped 4 bases from V and 7 bases from J, with 10 bases between. Random hexamers were used to reverse transcribe the RNA input (about 0.5 to 1 ug). Amplification of TCR beta CDR3 spanned 54 Vbeta and 13 Jbeta via immunoSEQ multiplex PCR. Using its own MiXCR run on the immunoSEQ multiplex PCR reads, TCRdb lists one record per CDR3 protein. The sample includes about 300,000 distinct CDR3 sequences, more than 75% of them seen just once.

Specimen: CD8+ T cells from PBMCs. The clonotype originates from a human donor with multiple sclerosis. V and J are TRBV14 and TRBJ1-4; a possible D gene is TRBD1 (6 bases). CDR3 DNA sequence: TGTGCCAGCAGCCGACAGGCCTTTGAAAAACTGTTTTTT. This gives the protein CASSRQAFEKLFF.